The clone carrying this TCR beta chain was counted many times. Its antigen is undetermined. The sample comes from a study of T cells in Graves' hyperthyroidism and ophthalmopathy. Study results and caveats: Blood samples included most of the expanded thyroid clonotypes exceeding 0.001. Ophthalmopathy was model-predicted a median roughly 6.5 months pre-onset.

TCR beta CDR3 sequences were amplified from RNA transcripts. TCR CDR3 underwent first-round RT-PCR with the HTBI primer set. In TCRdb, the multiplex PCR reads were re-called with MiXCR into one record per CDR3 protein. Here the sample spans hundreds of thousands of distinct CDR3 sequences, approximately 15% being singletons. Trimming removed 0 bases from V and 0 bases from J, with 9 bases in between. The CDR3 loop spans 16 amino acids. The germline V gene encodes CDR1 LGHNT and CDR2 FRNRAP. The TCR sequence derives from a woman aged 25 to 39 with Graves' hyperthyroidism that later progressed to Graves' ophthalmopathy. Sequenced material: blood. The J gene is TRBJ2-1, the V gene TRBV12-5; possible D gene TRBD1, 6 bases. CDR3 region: CASGLVQGSSYNEQFF. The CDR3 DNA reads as TGTGCTAGTGGTTTGGTACAGGGTAGCTCCTACAATGAGCAGTTCTTC.